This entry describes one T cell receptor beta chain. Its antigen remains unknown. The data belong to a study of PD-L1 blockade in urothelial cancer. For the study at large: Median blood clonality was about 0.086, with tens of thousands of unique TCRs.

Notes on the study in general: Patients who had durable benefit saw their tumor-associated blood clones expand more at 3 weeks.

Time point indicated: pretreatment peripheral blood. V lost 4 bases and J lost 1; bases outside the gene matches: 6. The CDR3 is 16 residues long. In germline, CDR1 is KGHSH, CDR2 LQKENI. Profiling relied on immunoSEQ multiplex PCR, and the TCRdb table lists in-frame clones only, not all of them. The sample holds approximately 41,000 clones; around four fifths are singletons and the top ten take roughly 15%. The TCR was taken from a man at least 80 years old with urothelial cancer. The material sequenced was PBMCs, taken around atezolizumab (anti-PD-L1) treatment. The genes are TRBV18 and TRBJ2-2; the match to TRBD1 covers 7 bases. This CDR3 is CASSLRQGKNTGELFF. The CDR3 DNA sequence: TGTGCCAGCTCACTGAGACAGGGCAAGAACACCGGGGAGCTGTTTTTT.